A selection of T cell receptor beta chains follows, all from one sample in a study of blood T cell repertoires in COVID-19. TCRdb's copy holds only in-frame clones and misses some; the assay was immunoSEQ multiplex PCR. The sample yields about 100,000 clones, approximately 89% seen once. Sequencing was done on a sample of peripheral blood. The receptors derive from a man aged 45 to 65 with active COVID-19. Both conserved end residues are part of each CDR3. D genes are given only for firm matches. Clone size, where shown, is once, few, many, or a class for clones that have expanded.

d_call: .
clone_size: once
j_call: TRBJ2-1
v_call: TRBV12-3/TRBV12-4
cdr3_aa: CASSRLNNEQFF
cdr3_nt: TGTGCCAGCAGTCGACTTAACAATGAGCAGTTCTTC

d_call: .
clone_size: .
j_call: TRBJ2-2
v_call: TRBV27
cdr3_aa: CASGGQLNTGELFF
cdr3_nt: TGTGCCAGCGGAGGACAGTTGAACACCGGGGAGCTGTTTTTT

d_call: TRBD2
clone_size: .
j_call: TRBJ2-1
v_call: TRBV7-2
cdr3_aa: CASSLVGGVDEQFF
cdr3_nt: TGTGCCAGCAGCTTAGTGGGGGGGGTCGATGAGCAGTTCTTC

d_call: .
clone_size: .
j_call: TRBJ2-1
v_call: TRBV5-5
cdr3_aa: CASSLAGQPYNEQFF
cdr3_nt: TGTGCCAGCAGCTTGGCCGGACAGCCGTACAATGAGCAGTTCTTC

d_call: .
clone_size: .
j_call: TRBJ2-5
v_call: TRBV5-4
cdr3_aa: CASSIPGQKQETQYF
cdr3_nt: TGTGCCAGCAGCATACCGGGACAAAAACAAGAGACCCAGTACTTC

d_call: .
clone_size: once
j_call: TRBJ2-3
v_call: TRBV6-5
cdr3_aa: CASGGSRDTQYF
cdr3_nt: TGTGCCAGCGGCGGCTCCCGAGATACGCAGTATTTT

d_call: .
clone_size: .
j_call: TRBJ1-1
v_call: TRBV2
cdr3_aa: CASSLTGHDTEAFF
cdr3_nt: TGTGCCAGCAGCCTGACAGGTCACGACACTGAAGCTTTCTTT

d_call: .
clone_size: few
j_call: TRBJ1-6
v_call: TRBV19
cdr3_aa: CASSIASVASPLHF
cdr3_nt: TGTGCCAGTAGTATAGCCAGCGTTGCATCACCCCTCCACTTT

d_call: .
clone_size: .
j_call: TRBJ2-2
v_call: TRBV5-1
cdr3_aa: CASSSRTVANTGELFF
cdr3_nt: TGCGCCAGCAGCTCGCGGACAGTCGCGAACACCGGGGAGCTGTTTTTT

d_call: .
clone_size: few
j_call: TRBJ2-2
v_call: TRBV5-1
cdr3_aa: CASWSGGELFF
cdr3_nt: TGCGCCAGCTGGAGTGGCGGGGAGCTGTTTTTT

d_call: .
clone_size: .
j_call: TRBJ1-5
v_call: TRBV5-1
cdr3_aa: CASSLTVNQPQHF
cdr3_nt: TGCGCCAGCAGCTTGACGGTCAATCAGCCCCAGCATTTT

d_call: TRBD1
clone_size: .
j_call: TRBJ1-6
v_call: TRBV3-1/TRBV3-2
cdr3_aa: CASSPLRQGGGSPLHF
cdr3_nt: TGTGCCAGCAGCCCTCTCAGACAGGGGGGAGGTTCACCCCTCCACTTT

d_call: TRBD1
clone_size: .
j_call: TRBJ2-6
v_call: TRBV7-3
cdr3_aa: CASSLMAGGSSGANVLTF
cdr3_nt: TGTGCCAGCAGCTTAATGGCAGGGGGATCATCTGGGGCCAACGTCCTGACTTTC

d_call: .
clone_size: .
j_call: TRBJ2-6
v_call: TRBV24-1
cdr3_aa: CATSDNTVSGANVLTF
cdr3_nt: TGTGCCACCAGTGATAATACAGTCTCTGGGGCCAACGTCCTGACTTTC

d_call: TRBD1
clone_size: .
j_call: TRBJ1-2
v_call: TRBV4-1
cdr3_aa: CASSQGAMTGNYGYTF
cdr3_nt: TGCGCCAGCAGCCAAGGAGCAATGACAGGGAACTATGGCTACACCTTC

d_call: .
clone_size: .
j_call: TRBJ2-5
v_call: TRBV25-1
cdr3_aa: CASSESNQKETQYF
cdr3_nt: TGTGCCAGCAGTGAATCTAACCAAAAGGAGACCCAGTACTTC

d_call: TRBD2
clone_size: .
j_call: TRBJ2-1
v_call: TRBV10-3
cdr3_aa: CAISGGLGYNEQFF
cdr3_nt: TGTGCCATCAGTGGGGGACTAGGGTACAATGAGCAGTTCTTC